This T cell receptor (beta chain) was sequenced during a study of cytomegalovirus exposure and HLA in healthy donors. Study observations and caveats: Through in vitro validation, a few CMV-associated chains were shown to be specific for CMV antigens.

Trimming shortened V by 1 base and J by 2 bases, and 17 bases separated the two germline ends. This CDR3 is built from 17 residues. Germline V gives CDR1 MGHRA, CDR2 YSYEKL. Profiling relied on immunoSEQ multiplex PCR, and the TCRdb table lists in-frame clones only, not all of them. In the table there are over 85,000 clones, about 94% of which are singletons. A note on this clone: Its specificity is not known.

V and J are TRBV4-1 and TRBJ1-2; a weak D match, TRBD1 (6 bases). This sequence originates from a woman aged 18-29 years in good health and CMV-seronegative. The specimen sequenced was PBMCs. CDR3 nucleotides: TGCGCCAGCAGCCAAGTGGGACGGGGGGCTTTAAACTATGGCTACACCTTC. Translating gives CASSQVGRGALNYGYTF.